Shown below are 21 T cell receptor beta chains from a single sample sequenced in a study of T cells in Graves' hyperthyroidism and ophthalmopathy. TCR beta CDR3 sequences were amplified from RNA transcripts. Primed by the HTBI set, a first-round RT-PCR was run on the TCR CDR3. TCRdb reanalysed the multiplex PCR reads using MiXCR and keeps one entry per CDR3 protein. The data show around 570,000 distinct CDR3 sequences, with 20% seen just once and less than 55% held by the top ten. The specimen was blood. The receptors derive from a middle-aged man with Graves' ophthalmopathy.

There are many counts of this clonotype. The V gene is TRBV28, the J gene TRBJ2-5, with D tentatively TRBD2 (5 bases). This CDR3 region has 15 residues. The V gene's germline CDR1 is MDHEN and CDR2 SYDVKM. V was pared by 5 bases and J by 1 base, with 14 bases between. CDR3 sequence reads: CASSTGGGLQETQYF. The CDR3 nucleotides are TGTGCCAGCAGTACTGGAGGCGGTCTCCAAGAGACCCAGTACTTC.

This clonotype showed up just a few times. The chain has TRBV20-1 and TRBJ2-7; maybe TRBD1 (5 bases). CDR1 is DFQATT and CDR2 is SNEGSKA in the germline V gene (reference sequence). CDR3 length: 13 amino acids. Trimming took off 7 bases at V and 1 base at J, with 14 bases between the two ends. The CDR3 loop is CSVLARVSYEQYF. CDR3 nucleotides: TGCAGTGTTTTAGCCAGGGTTTCCTACGAGCAGTACTTC.

This clonotype was detected a few times. The chain links TRBV20-1 to TRBJ2-7; tentatively, D is TRBD1 (8 bases). The germline gives CDR1 DFQATT, CDR2 SNEGSKA (reference sequence). V shed 6 bases and J shed 6 bases, with 21 bases lying between them. This CDR3 has 14 residues. The CDR3 reads CSAPSGTGFAEQYF. The CDR3 DNA reads TGCAGTGCCCCGAGCGGGACAGGCTTTGCCGAGCAGTACTTC.

This clonotype was picked up many times. The V and J genes are TRBV28 and TRBJ1-1, with 9 bases identical to TRBD1. The CDR3 is 16 amino acids. V gave up 6 bases and J gave up 4 bases; unmatched junction bases: 12. The germline V gene encodes CDR1 MDHEN and CDR2 SYDVKM. The CDR3 region has the DNA TGTGCCAGCAGCCTAACAGGGGGCTTAGGGAGCACTGAAGCTTTCTTT. Residues: CASSLTGGLGSTEAFF.

The chain combines TRBV25-1 with TRBJ2-1; D possibly matches TRBD1 or TRBD2 (6 bases each). The CDR3 loop spans 16 amino acids. The V gene's germline CDR1 is MGHDK and CDR2 SYGVNS. V dropped 3 bases and J dropped 8 bases, with 20 bases sitting between them. CDR3 sequence (DNA): TGTGCCAGCAGTGATTTGTGGGGGGCGTTGAAGGATGAGCAGTTCTTC. Translating it yields CASSDLWGALKDEQFF.

This clonotype was observed a handful of times. The V and J genes are TRBV6-1 and TRBJ2-5; the match to TRBD2 covers 11 bases. Trimming took 5 bases from V and 0 from J; bases not matched to a gene: 5. CDR3 size: 16 residues. Germline CDR1 is MNHNS and CDR2 is SASEGT. The CDR3 DNA reads TGTGCCAGCAGTTTCTTAGCGGGGGGGCACCAAGAGACCCAGTACTTC. Amino acids: CASSFLAGGHQETQYF.

The chain recombines TRBV30 with TRBJ1-2, with 8 bases lining up with TRBD1. This CDR3 is 13 amino acids long. Trimming removed 8 bases from V and 8 bases from J; junction bases left unmatched: 13. CDR1 GTSNPN and CDR2 SVGIG come from the germline V gene (reference sequence). The CDR3 region is CAAKGQATQGYTF. CDR3 nucleotides: TGTGCCGCCAAGGGACAGGCGACACAGGGCTACACCTTC.

This clonotype came up a few times. The gene calls are TRBV20-1 and TRBJ2-1; 15 nucleotides agree with TRBD2. This CDR3 region has 21 residues. In germline, CDR1 is DFQATT, CDR2 SNEGSKA (reference sequence). J gave up 9 bases and V 7 bases, and 28 bases lay outside the gene matches. The CDR3 loop is CSDERRGASGTSGGLDSEQFF. The CDR3 DNA is TGCAGTGATGAGCGCCGGGGGGCTTCCGGGACTAGCGGGGGGCTGGATAGTGAGCAGTTCTTC.

This clonotype was observed at least ten times. The chain has TRBV5-6 and TRBJ1-5; tentatively, D is TRBD1 (6 bases). V was pared by 4 bases and J by 1 base, with 21 bases between. CDR1 SGHDT and CDR2 YYEEEE come from the germline V gene. The CDR3 is 18 residues long. The CDR3 DNA is TGTGCCAGCAGCACCTGGGGGGGGCTGAGTTTGAGCAATCAGCCCCAGCATTTT. Residues: CASSTWGGLSLSNQPQHF.

The chain carries TRBV20-1 and TRBJ2-7, with D tentatively TRBD1 (5 bases). V was trimmed by 5 bases and J by 6 bases, leaving 20 bases between them. Germline V gene lookup returns CDR1 DFQATT and CDR2 SNEGSKA (reference sequence). The CDR3 totals 14 residues. The CDR3 reads CSADPRTRQGEQYF. CDR3 in DNA: TGCAGTGCTGACCCACGGACCCGGCAGGGCGAGCAGTACTTC.

The chain uses TRBV6-2 or TRBV6-3 and TRBJ2-7, with 7 bases fitting TRBD1. J gave up 1 base and V 7 bases, and 7 bases lay outside the gene matches. This CDR3 spans 14 amino acids. Germline V lookup: CDR1 MNHEY, CDR2 SVGEGT. DNA for the CDR3: TGTGCCAGCACGCCGACAGGGTGGTCCTACGAGCAGTACTTC. This sequence encodes CASTPTGWSYEQYF.

This rearrangement joins TRBV27 to TRBJ2-5, with 12 bases matching TRBD2. V was pared by 10 bases and J by 4 bases, with 7 bases of the junction left unmatched. Germline CDR1 MNHEY, CDR2 SMNVEV (reference sequence). CDR3 length: 14 residues. This CDR3 is CATQPGLAGETQYF. CDR3 nucleotide sequence: TGTGCCACCCAGCCGGGACTAGCGGGAGAGACCCAGTACTTC.

A few counts support this clonotype. The rearrangement joins TRBV5-1 to TRBJ1-2; the D gene is possibly TRBD1 (6 bases). The germline V gene encodes CDR1 SGHRS and CDR2 YFSETQ. V lost 5 bases and J 6 bases, leaving 20 bases between the germline ends. The CDR3 runs to 15 residues. Written as DNA, the CDR3 is TGCGCCAGCAGGCCCCTCGAGACAGGATGGCATGGCTACACCTTC. Its translation is CASRPLETGWHGYTF.

There are a few counts of this clonotype. This rearrangement joins TRBV20-1 to TRBJ2-7; unclear D gene. There are 15 residues in the CDR3. V was clipped by 0 bases and J by 1 base, with 13 bases between them. The V gene's germline CDR1 is DFQATT and CDR2 SNEGSKA (reference sequence). CDR3 amino acids: CSARDIGIGSYEQYF. CDR3 DNA: TGCAGTGCTAGAGATATCGGTATTGGATCCTACGAGCAGTACTTC.

Only one count was recorded for this clonotype. This may stem from a read error, because a much larger clone lies one nucleotide away. The chain employs TRBV12-3 or TRBV12-4 and TRBJ2-5; 9 bases match TRBD2. The CDR3 covers 17 residues. V lost 6 bases, J lost 3 bases, and 14 bases stayed unmatched. CDR3: CASSRTPLAGEEETQYF. CDR3 DNA: TGTGCCAGCAGCCGAACACCTTTAGCGGGAGAGGAAGAGACCCAGTACTTC.

The chain uses TRBV27 and TRBJ2-5; 7 bases fit TRBD2. V lost 4 bases and J lost 8; bases outside the gene matches: 13. The CDR3 is 15 amino acids. The V gene's germline CDR1 is MNHEY and CDR2 SMNVEV (reference sequence). CDR3 sequence reads: CASSSPERLASTQYF. The CDR3 coding sequence is TGTGCCAGCAGTTCTCCCGAAAGACTAGCCTCAACCCAGTACTTC.

This clonotype was counted between two and nine times. J is TRBJ2-7 and V is TRBV4-2, with D hard to call. The germline CDR1 and CDR2 sequences are LGHNA and YNFKEQ. This CDR3 is 15 amino acids long. Trimming cost V 0 bases and J 4 bases, with 13 bases left between them. Here the CDR3 DNA reads TGTGCCAGCAGCCAAGATCCCGGACCTCAATACGAGCAGTACTTC. Translating it yields CASSQDPGPQYEQYF.

This chain connects TRBV10-3 to TRBJ1-3, with no clear D. V lost 7 bases and J 0 bases, leaving 7 bases between the germline ends. Germline CDR1 reads ENHRY; CDR2 reads SYGVKD. The CDR3 contains 13 residues. The CDR3 protein is CAIKSYSGNTIYF. The CDR3 DNA reads as TGTGCCATCAAAAGTTACTCTGGAAACACCATATATTTT.

The V call is TRBV6-1, the J call TRBJ1-1, with a possible D match to TRBD1 (5 bases). V lost 5 bases and J lost 1, with 14 bases in between. Germline-derived CDR1 and CDR2 are MNHNS and SASEGT. The CDR3 is 15 amino acids. CDR3 loop: CASSIGAGPNTEAFF. CDR3 in DNA: TGTGCCAGCAGTATAGGGGCAGGACCGAACACTGAAGCTTTCTTT.

The chain couples TRBV7-9 to TRBJ1-2, with D perhaps TRBD1 (5 bases). There are 14 residues in the CDR3. V was clipped by 5 bases and J by 1 base, with 11 bases between them. The V gene's germline CDR1 is SEHNR and CDR2 FQNEAQ (reference sequence). The CDR3 spells CASSPEGLNYGYTF. In DNA, the CDR3 is TGTGCCAGCAGCCCCGAGGGACTTAACTATGGCTACACCTTC.

This clonotype was observed a few times. CDR3 coding DNA: TGCAGCGTACGGTGGACAGGTGGCTATGGCTACACCTTC. The encoded protein is CSVRWTGGYGYTF. The chain employs TRBV29-1 and TRBJ1-2, with 7 bases that match TRBD1. The CDR3 extends over 13 amino acids. CDR1 is SQVTM and CDR2 is ANQGSEA in the germline V gene. With 6 bases clipped from V and 4 bases from J, the junction kept 8 bases outside the gene matches.